Below are 15 T cell receptor beta chains sequenced from a single sample in a study of technical replicates of blood from several donors. Assay used: immunoSEQ multiplex PCR; TCRdb lists only in-frame clones, some missing. The table has over 55,000 clones, approximately 94% seen once. Sequenced material: PBMCs. These TCRs come from a human donor in good health. Some clones in this sample may be carry-over from other donors' samples.

This chain links TRBV5-1 with TRBJ1-3; 7 bases agree with TRBD1. V lost 5 bases and J lost 2; bases outside the gene matches: 4. Per germline, CDR1 SGHRS and CDR2 YFSETQ. The CDR3 length is 14 residues. The CDR3 reads CASRETGTGNTIYF. DNA for the CDR3: TGCGCCAGCAGGGAGACAGGGACTGGAAACACCATATATTTT.

V is TRBV30 and J is TRBJ2-1; D gene uncertain. V was trimmed by 2 bases and J by 10 bases, leaving 12 bases between them. Germline-derived CDR1 and CDR2 are GTSNPN and SVGIG (reference sequence). CDR3 length: 12 amino acids. CDR3 loop: CAWSPYLREQFF. The CDR3 DNA reads TGTGCCTGGAGTCCCTACCTCCGGGAGCAGTTCTTC.

In DNA form, the CDR3 reads TGTGCCAGCAGCCTGACACCTTATAGCAATCAGCCCCAGCATTTT. Translated, it gives CASSLTPYSNQPQHF. The chain combines TRBV5-6 with TRBJ1-5; no reliable D call. There are 15 residues in the CDR3. Germline CDR1 reads SGHDT; CDR2 reads YYEEEE. V was pared by 4 bases and J by 0 bases, with 11 bases between.

This clone occurred once. The chain carries TRBV7-9 and TRBJ2-7, with TRBD2 matching 14 bases. The CDR3 runs to 16 residues. Germline V CDR1 and CDR2: SEHNR, FQNEAQ (reference sequence). The J segment lost 5 bases and the V segment lost 4 bases, leaving 7 bases of the junction unmatched. CDR3 sequence (DNA): TGTGCCAGCAGCTCTCCGGGACTAGCGGGAGCCCACGAGCAGTACTTC. Protein product: CASSSPGLAGAHEQYF.

The V gene is TRBV5-1, the J gene TRBJ2-1, with 12 bases identical to TRBD2. V gave up 0 bases and J gave up 0 bases; unmatched junction bases: 7. CDR1 and CDR2 (germline): SGHRS, YFSETQ. The CDR3 runs to 19 residues. CDR3 protein: CASSLAGLAGIDSYNEQFF. In nucleotides, the CDR3 is TGCGCCAGCAGCTTGGCAGGACTAGCGGGGATCGACTCCTACAATGAGCAGTTCTTC.

The chain joins TRBV7-8 to TRBJ2-1; no firm D call. The germline V and J ends were trimmed by 5 bases and 1 base, with 12 bases remaining between them. Germline CDR1 SGHVS, CDR2 FQNEAQ. The CDR3 is 15 amino acids. CDR3: CASSLVGLSYNEQFF. The CDR3 coding sequence is TGTGCCAGCAGCCTAGTGGGCCTGTCCTACAATGAGCAGTTCTTC.

The V gene is TRBV7-8, the J gene TRBJ1-4; D might be TRBD1 (5 bases). V was trimmed by 1 base and J by 8 bases, leaving 20 bases between them. The CDR3 consists of 17 residues. Per the germline V gene, CDR1 is SGHVS and CDR2 is FQNEAQ. DNA for the CDR3: TGTGCCAGCAGCTTAGAGAGTGGGAGGGGACCGGGCGAAAAACTGTTTTTT. As protein: CASSLESGRGPGEKLFF.

The rearrangement links TRBV18 to TRBJ1-4, with a possible D match to TRBD1 (5 bases). The V gene's germline CDR1 is KGHSH and CDR2 LQKENI. The V gene lost 6 bases and the J gene lost 0 bases, with 14 bases spanning the gap. The CDR3 is made up of 16 amino acids. The CDR3 sequence: CASSLTRVTTNEKLFF. CDR3 bases: TGTGCCAGCTCGCTGACCAGGGTCACAACTAATGAAAAACTGTTTTTT.

This chain's CDR3 is CASSILAFSNEQFF. The CDR3 DNA sequence: TGTGCCAGCAGTATCCTAGCTTTTTCCAATGAGCAGTTCTTC. The gene calls are TRBV5-6 and TRBJ2-1; the D gene is possibly TRBD2 (5 bases). CDR3 length: 14 residues. Germline CDR1 SGHDT, CDR2 YYEEEE. V was clipped by 5 bases and J by 6 bases, with 15 bases between them.

The gene calls are TRBV7-2 and TRBJ2-7, with 7 bases that match TRBD2. V gave up 5 bases and J gave up 1 base; unmatched junction bases: 11. The CDR3 has 16 amino acids. CDR1 is SGHTA and CDR2 is FQGNSA in the germline V gene. In nucleotides, the CDR3 is TGTGCCAGCAGCGTGCATGGCAGCGGGACGTCCTACGAGCAGTACTTC. Residues: CASSVHGSGTSYEQYF.

This clone has just a few counts. V usage is TRBV27 and J usage is TRBJ2-7; 7 bases line up with TRBD2. CDR1 and CDR2 from the germline V gene are MNHEY and SMNVEV (reference sequence). Losses at the gene ends were 6 bases for V and 2 bases for J; bases not matched to a gene: 4. The length of the CDR3 is 13 residues. Here the CDR3 DNA reads TGTGCCAGCAGCCTAGGACTAGCCTACGAGCAGTACTTC. Translated, it gives CASSLGLAYEQYF.

The J gene is TRBJ2-3, the V gene TRBV19; D call uncertain. Trimming cost V 5 bases and J 5 bases, with 14 bases left between them. The CDR3 sequence is 14 residues long. CDR1 LNHDA and CDR2 SQIVND come from the germline V gene (reference sequence). CDR3 bases: TGTGCCAGTAGTCCCCTCGGTTCGGTAGATACGCAGTATTTT. It specifies CASSPLGSVDTQYF.

The rearrangement joins TRBV28 to TRBJ1-2; tentatively, D is TRBD1 (5 bases). The CDR3 spans 21 residues. Germline V gives CDR1 MDHEN, CDR2 SYDVKM. V dropped 3 bases and J dropped 1 base, with 30 bases sitting between them. DNA of the CDR3: TGTGCCAGCAGTTTTATGTTTTCGTTTCGGGACGGGGGATTGATTAACTATGGCTACACCTTC. Protein product: CASSFMFSFRDGGLINYGYTF.

V gene TRBV5-6 combines with J gene TRBJ2-3; 11 nucleotides match TRBD2. This CDR3 comprises 17 residues. CDR1 is SGHDT, CDR2 YYEEEE, per germline. The ends lost 4 bases at V and 2 bases at J; junction bases unmatched: 9. In DNA form, the CDR3 reads TGTGCCAGCAGCCTGACGACTAGCGGGGAATCCACAGATACGCAGTATTTT. As protein: CASSLTTSGESTDTQYF.

The chain employs TRBV19 and TRBJ2-5; 7 nucleotides align to TRBD2. The CDR3 has 14 amino acids. Trimming removed 6 bases from V and 5 bases from J; junction bases left unmatched: 9. Germline V CDR1 and CDR2: LNHDA, SQIVND (reference sequence). The CDR3 here is CASRVGGPQETQYF. The CDR3 DNA follows: TGTGCCAGTAGGGTGGGAGGGCCCCAGGAGACCCAGTACTTC.